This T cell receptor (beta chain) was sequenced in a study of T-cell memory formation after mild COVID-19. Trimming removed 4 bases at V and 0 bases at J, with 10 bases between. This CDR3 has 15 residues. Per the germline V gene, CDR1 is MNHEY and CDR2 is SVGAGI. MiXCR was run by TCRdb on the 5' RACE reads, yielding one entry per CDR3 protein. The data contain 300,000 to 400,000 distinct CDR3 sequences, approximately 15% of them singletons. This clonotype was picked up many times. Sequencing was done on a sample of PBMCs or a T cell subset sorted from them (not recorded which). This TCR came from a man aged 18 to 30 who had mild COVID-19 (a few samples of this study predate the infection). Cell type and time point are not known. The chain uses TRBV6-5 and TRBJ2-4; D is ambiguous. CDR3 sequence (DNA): TGTGCCAGCAGTTTGGTGCCCGTAGCCAAAAACATTCAGTACTTC. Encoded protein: CASSLVPVAKNIQYF.